Here is one TCR beta chain with its context. This clone's antigen is unknown. This entry belongs to a study of cytomegalovirus exposure and HLA in healthy donors (TCRdb year 2017). Some background on the complete study: In an earlier analysis of approximately 500 of the donors, 276 Gb of sequence data and just under 120 million unique TCR beta sequences from 180 million or so T cells were reported. An early release that covered around 590 HLA-typed donors contained approximately 290 gigabases of sequencing data and 85 million to 100 million unique TCR sequences. Of the roughly 400 genotyped donors, roughly 85% fell in the genetic ancestry cluster associated with self-reported Caucasian donors. The study aimed to test whether signatures of past pathogen exposure could be identified by cataloging public T cell receptors. Using immunosequencing, the study profiled T cell repertoires from 640 or so subjects and related those repertoires to cytomegalovirus serostatus. A separate validation cohort of roughly 130 different subjects was used in addition to the roughly 700-subject first cohort. To predict cytomegalovirus infection status, the study brought together high-throughput TCR immunosequencing, statistical association of individual TCRs with disease status, and machine learning. A later analysis re-analyzed previously published TCR beta repertoires from hundreds of donors and added high-resolution HLA genotyping to study TCR occurrence patterns. Rather than using new phenotypic data, the later analysis identified candidate immune exposures from TCR beta sequences and from how often those sequences occurred across donors. An earlier analysis of 587 of the donors used high-throughput TCR beta sequencing to judge whether each TCR beta V gene segment behaved as functional or pseudogenic. Alongside the repertoire data, information on donor age, sex, ethnicity and CMV serostatus was compiled. In a later genetic analysis, genome-wide SNP genotypes for 398 of the 666 donors were used, and that subset was treated as a discovery cohort. All discovery cohort repertoires had been generated using a single sequencing platform. Both class I and class II loci were covered by HLA typing, at four-digit resolution. Typing coverage varied by locus: 629-630 donors for A, B, C, DRB1 and DQB1; roughly 560 for DQA1; 600 to 610 for DPA1; fewer than 480 for DPB1. A handful of DR-DQ haplotypes were handled as single units for association and clustering because linkage in the cohort was strong. Among a few hundred genotyped donors of the cohort, an average of around 240,000 unique TCR beta nucleotide sequences were sequenced per donor, around 20% of them non-productive. General study outcomes and caveats: A few of the identified cytomegalovirus-associated TCR beta chains were confirmed in vitro to be specific for cytomegalovirus antigens. The study gave a list of 150 to 200 TCR beta chains associated with cytomegalovirus. Correlated functional status among segregating V segments might be attributable to linkage disequilibrium, but an unknown experimental factor could not be ruled out. A later analysis found that most CMV-associated TCR beta chains appeared HLA-restricted, with HLA associations seemingly driven largely by CMV exposure. Because HLA typing was unavailable for some donors at each locus, only the typed subset was used in association tests. A further reported finding was that TCR beta sequences accurately predicted the HLA-A and HLA-B alleles for most subjects in the first cohort. This cohort had only TCR beta chains sequenced, and the lack of alpha or paired-chain data limited which features could be detected. In a later genetic analysis, a missense DCLRE1C variant was associated with V-gene and J-gene trimming of TCR beta chains, and the association was replicated in an independent cohort. Cytomegalovirus status was reported to be diagnosed by the classifier with high specificity and sensitivity in both the original and validation cohorts. The only immune exposure information available for the cohort was CMV serostatus. When HLA alleles, especially DR and DQ, strongly co-occurred, attributing TCR associations to individual alleles was difficult. The authors suggested that the approach could potentially be generalized to other disease states and immunological phenotypes. Sequencing depth was assumed to be roughly uniform across donors in the presence/absence analyses, though that assumption may not hold. A later genetic analysis reported fewer N-insertions in productive TCRs among donors in an Asian-associated ancestry cluster than the roughly 650-donor mean. Broadly in line with IMGT annotations, most TCR beta V segments showed up in productive rearrangements about 87% or about 30% of the time in an earlier analysis of 450 to 750 of the donors. Across donors, most TCR sequences were observed very rarely, whereas some public TCRs were present in many individuals. Specific HLA alleles were associated with roughly 17,000 TCR beta sequences at a false discovery rate of 0.05 in a later analysis. A group of highly shared sequence variants was considered likely to be a technical artifact of the sequencing pipeline. Several of the top co-occurrence clusters appeared to be linked to parvovirus B19, influenza, CMV and Epstein-Barr virus, according to a later analysis. Compared with equally common non-associated chains, HLA-associated TCR beta chains in a later analysis were more clonally expanded and had lower generation probabilities. In a later analysis, TCR association rates were found to vary across HLA loci, with the most associated TCRs seen for DRB1 alleles and the fewest for HLA-C alleles. Because the 87-base-pair reads could not distinguish some IMGT-functional V segments, including TRBV6-2 and TRBV6-3, those segments were excluded. The earlier analysis of some 540 of the donors excluded about 16 rarely observed V segments, including chromosome 9 orphons, because counts were too low.

The cohort comprised more than 550 healthy bone marrow donors. All cohort members were sampled while nominally healthy, although unrecorded immune exposures were likely present. The donor tested CMV seronegative, placing the donor among the 350 or so seronegative members of the cohort. A peripheral blood sample was provided by each donor, and peripheral blood mononuclear cells were used for TCR beta sequencing. Genomic DNA was extracted from the blood cell samples with the Qiagen DNeasy Blood Extraction Kit. Receptor amplification or capture employed the immunoSEQ multiplex PCR assay. For the multiplex PCR, a mixture combining 60 forward primers for TCR Vbeta segments and 13 reverse primers for TCR Jbeta segments was used. The CDR3 region of rearranged TCR beta genes was amplified from genomic DNA by a multiplex PCR assay. On the Illumina HiSeq System, the amplified TCR beta libraries were sequenced as 87-base-pair reads. In the source study's methods: A later analysis tallied around 87 million unique TCR beta chains across the 666 repertoires, and about 10 million of those chains were shared by two or more donors. To remove PCR and sequencing errors, raw reads were error-corrected and collapsed into unique sequences using a nearest-neighbor algorithm that merged closely related sequences. Alignment of CDR3 sequences to IMGT reference sequences was used to assign V, D and J gene segments. For a sequence to be retained, a match of at least six nucleotides to both a V gene segment and a J gene segment was required. A rearrangement counted as productive if the CDR3 had no stop codons and remained in frame with V and J, and every other rearrangement counted as non-productive. Following IMGT convention, CDR3 was defined as the stretch from the second conserved V-encoded cysteine to the conserved J-encoded phenylalanine. In an earlier analysis of around 570 of the donors, sequences lacking an unambiguous match to a single V gene segment were excluded. An earlier analysis of a few hundred of the donors classified V segments as functional when productive rearrangements were above 56.7% and as segregating when the standard deviation between donors was above 5%. A statistical classification framework was built to diagnose cytomegalovirus status from the catalog of TCR beta chain sequences. A later analysis assigned V and J genes by comparing TCR nucleotide sequences with IMGT/GENE-DB human TR gene sequences. In a later analysis, CDR3 sequences and most-parsimonious VDJ recombination scenarios were assigned using the TCRdist pipeline. A later analysis defined each TCR beta chain by its CDR3 amino acid sequence plus V-gene family, and excluded reads lacking a unique V-gene family. To address suspected cross-contamination and a sequencing artifact, a later analysis removed a few hundred highly shared, low-generation-probability nucleotide sequences. A later analysis calculated a clonal expansion index for each public chain from normalized within-repertoire ranks of inferred template counts. In a later analysis, generation probabilities were computed with a VDJ recombination model fitted to out-of-frame rearrangements, and the resulting probabilities were checked against IGoR. In a later analysis, hypergeometric tests were used to score TCR-TCR, TCR-HLA and TCR-CMV co-occurrence, with a repertoire-size bias correction applied to TCR pairs. To estimate false discovery rates, a later analysis permuted the HLA or CMV assignments 20 times. In a later analysis, co-occurring TCRs were grouped using DBSCAN, and TCRdist sequence similarity was added for clustering within HLA-allele-positive subsets. Repertoires with fewer than 30,000 or more than 120,000 public chains were left out of co-occurrence clustering, as were roughly five repertoires with anomalous nucleotide sharing. TCRdb holds this immuneACCESS table with in-frame rearrangements only. Some clones are missing; in checked studies, unresolved V genes explain under half, and the rest has no known cause. V and J calls plus clone size are reproduced from that table; the DNA served to infer D and trimming. The table for this sample lists some 120,000 clones. The ten largest clones capture about 2% of the sample.

The germline V gene gives CDR1 as SGDLS and CDR2 as YYNGEE. The CDR3, from cysteine to phenylalanine, totals 15 residues. Only the CDR3 DNA stays, 45 bases, in frame from base 1. Relative to germline, V is 1 base shorter and J is 5 bases shorter, with 13 bases between their ends. The sample comprised PBMCs. The clonotype comes from a man aged 35-49 years in good health and CMV-seronegative. Rearrangement joined TRBV9 to TRBJ2-1; TRBD2 could be the D gene, as 5 bases match. The CDR3 protein is CASSVSGGSHNEQFF. The bases are TGTGCCAGCAGCGTATCCGGCGGGTCCCACAATGAGCAGTTCTTC. When the CDR3 is completed using the reference TRBV9 and TRBJ2-1 genes on either side, the full variable domain is DSGVTQTPKHLITATGQRVTLRCSPRSGDLSVYWYQQSLDQGLQFLIQYYNGEERAKGNILERFSAQQFPDLHSELNLSSLELGDSALYFCASSVSGGSHNEQFFGPGTRLTVL.